The 21 T cell receptor beta chains given below trace back to one sample, sequenced in a study of cytotoxic CD8 clonotypes in ibrutinib-treated CLL. This table comes from immunoSEQ multiplex PCR, and its TCRdb copy is limited to in-frame clones, with some not included. Of about 44,000 clones listed, about 72% were seen once; the top ten hold roughly 14%. The sequencing here drew on PBMCs, taken after 12 months of ibrutinib treatment. Source of these receptors: a human donor with chronic lymphocytic leukemia.

The chain couples TRBV4-2 to TRBJ2-1; 11 bases align to TRBD2. CDR1 and CDR2 (germline): LGHNA, YNFKEQ. The J segment lost 4 bases and the V segment lost 1 base, leaving 0 bases of the junction unmatched. The CDR3 loop spans 15 amino acids. CDR3 region: CASSQGLAGYNEQFF. DNA of the CDR3: TGTGCCAGCAGCCAAGGACTAGCGGGGTACAATGAGCAGTTCTTC.

V gene TRBV13 combines with J gene TRBJ2-1; 8 bases agree with TRBD1. J gave up 7 bases and V 10 bases, and 12 bases lay outside the gene matches. In germline, CDR1 is PRHDT, CDR2 FYEKMQ (reference sequence). This CDR3 is built from 14 residues. CDR3 sequence reads: CATQIRGLGNEQFF. The CDR3 DNA reads TGTGCCACACAAATCAGGGGGCTCGGGAATGAGCAGTTCTTC.

The chain is built from TRBV12-5 and TRBJ1-1, with 8 bases that match TRBD1. Trimming removed 5 bases from V and 5 bases from J; junction bases left unmatched: 10. The CDR3 contains 15 residues. CDR1 and CDR2 from the germline V gene are LGHNT and FRNRAP. The CDR3 loop is CASGKGQGGRTEAFF. The CDR3 DNA follows: TGTGCTAGTGGTAAAGGACAGGGAGGACGGACTGAAGCTTTCTTT.

Points on this clone: Additional DNA sequences in this sample encode the identical CDR3. The J gene is TRBJ2-5, the V gene TRBV7-7; tentative D call: TRBD1 (6 bases). Per the germline V gene, CDR1 is SSHAT and CDR2 is FNYEAQ (reference sequence). The CDR3 loop spans 13 amino acids. The V end lost 5 bases, the J end lost 5 bases, and 12 bases lay between the germline ends. This CDR3 is CASSPQGPETQYF. The CDR3 DNA reads TGTGCCAGCAGCCCACAGGGACCCGAGACCCAGTACTTC.

This clone was observed once. The chain employs TRBV5-6 and TRBJ2-7; D is possibly TRBD1 (6 bases). CDR3 length equals 14 residues. Trimming pared 9 bases from V and 7 bases from J, leaving 23 bases between. Germline-derived CDR1 and CDR2 are SGHDT and YYEEEE. This CDR3 reads CATSNPGASREQYF. The DNA for the CDR3 is TGTGCCACCAGTAACCCAGGGGCCTCACGGGAGCAGTACTTC.

Comment on this clone: This specimen includes other DNA sequences encoding the same CDR3. The chain uses TRBV19 and TRBJ2-7; 12 bases line up with TRBD2. Trimming cost V 3 bases and J 2 bases; bases outside gene matches: 17. The CDR3 is made up of 20 amino acids. CDR1 LNHDA and CDR2 SQIVND come from the germline V gene (reference sequence). CDR3 DNA: TGTGCCAGTAGTATTGGGGAGAGGACTAGCGGGGAGGGGGGTGCCTACGAGCAGTACTTC. Translating gives CASSIGERTSGEGGAYEQYF.

This chain joins TRBV7-9 and TRBJ2-3, with 9 positions matching TRBD2. This CDR3 comprises 15 residues. Germline CDR1 is SEHNR and CDR2 is FQNEAQ (reference sequence). The V and J ends lost 2 bases and 0 bases, in that order; junction bases with no gene match: 0. In DNA form, the CDR3 reads TGTGCCAGCAGCTTAACTAGCGGGAGCACAGATACGCAGTATTTT. It codes for CASSLTSGSTDTQYF.

This chain joins TRBV29-1 and TRBJ2-1; D gene unclear. Germline V gene sequence: CDR1 SQVTM, CDR2 ANQGSEA. The length of the CDR3 is 13 residues. With 5 bases removed from V and 6 bases from J, the gap between germline ends came to 14 bases. The CDR3 coding sequence is TGCAGCGTTCTCAATCCAGCGTCCAATGAGCAGTTCTTC. Its protein is CSVLNPASNEQFF.

The V call is TRBV5-1, the J call TRBJ2-3; the match to TRBD1 covers 7 bases. In germline, CDR1 is SGHRS, CDR2 YFSETQ. V was pared by 7 bases and J by 3 bases, with 5 bases of the junction left unmatched. The CDR3 runs 13 residues. The CDR3, as DNA: TGCGCCAGCCGGGACAGCTTTACAGATACGCAGTATTTT. It yields the protein CASRDSFTDTQYF.

This clone qualifies as medium-sized (0.01 to 0.1%). This rearrangement joins TRBV7-2 to TRBJ2-7; no clear D. CDR1 is SGHTA and CDR2 is FQGNSA in the germline V gene. The CDR3 spans 14 residues. Trimming cost V 2 bases and J 6 bases, with 14 bases left between them. The CDR3 loop reads CASSLSRPQGEQYF. In DNA form, the CDR3 reads TGTGCCAGCAGCTTATCGCGGCCTCAAGGCGAGCAGTACTTC.

CDR3 DNA: TGTGCCACCAGCAGAGACGGGCGCCCTGACAATGAGCAGTTCTTC. This sequence encodes CATSRDGRPDNEQFF. This chain connects TRBV15 to TRBJ2-1; no definite D call. The CDR3 extends over 15 amino acids. Germline values: CDR1 LNHNV, CDR2 YYDKDF (reference sequence). Trimming shortened V by 0 bases and J by 5 bases, and 11 bases separated the two germline ends.

Only one count was recorded for this clone. This chain joins TRBV11-2 and TRBJ1-5, with TRBD1 matching 7 bases. V lost 0 bases and J lost 4; bases outside the gene matches: 6. The CDR3 has 16 residues. Germline lookup yields CDR1 SGHAT and CDR2 FQNNGV. CDR3 amino acids: CASSLDSTGVNQPQHF. CDR3 nucleotide sequence: TGTGCCAGCAGCTTAGATTCCACAGGGGTGAATCAGCCCCAGCATTTT.

V usage is TRBV6-1 and J usage is TRBJ1-2, with TRBD1 matching 9 bases. CDR1 is MNHNS and CDR2 is SASEGT in the germline V gene. CDR3 size: 14 residues. V shed 2 bases and J 8 bases; nucleotides not matched to a gene: 6. CDR3 bases: TGTGCCAGCAGTGAAAGGACAGGGGATGACGGCTACACCTTC. As protein: CASSERTGDDGYTF.

The chain joins TRBV7-7 to TRBJ2-7, with unresolved D. The CDR3 is 13 amino acids. Germline CDR1 is SSHAT and CDR2 is FNYEAQ (reference sequence). V was cut by 2 bases and J by 1 base, with 6 bases left in between. This CDR3 is CASSLKGSYEQYF. CDR3 nucleotides: TGTGCCAGCAGCTTAAAAGGATCCTACGAGCAGTACTTC.

This chain connects TRBV8-2 to TRBJ2-6; the table's TRBD2 call for D was not verified on the DNA. TRBV8-2 is flagged as a pseudogene. The CDR3 has 16 amino acids. CDR3 in amino acids: CGTADDNTKSGQRPDF. DNA for the CDR3: TGTGGCACAGCGGACGATAACACAAAGTCGGGCCAACGTCCTGATTTC.

This clone showed up just once. The chain has TRBV6-8 and TRBJ2-7; TRBD2 agrees at 14 bases. This CDR3 has 15 residues. V shed 5 bases, J shed 3 bases, and the junction held 3 bases outside the gene matches. The V gene's germline CDR1 is MNHGY and CDR2 SAAAGT. The CDR3 spells CASSLGTSGSYEQYF. The CDR3, as DNA: TGTGCCAGCAGTCTCGGGACTAGCGGGAGCTACGAGCAGTACTTC.

This chain connects TRBV6-5 to TRBJ2-5; 10 bases match TRBD1. Germline V gene lookup returns CDR1 MNHEY and CDR2 SVGAGI. The CDR3 contains 15 residues. V lost 7 bases, J lost 5 bases, and 10 bases stayed unmatched. DNA for the CDR3: TGTGCCAGCAAAACCGGGACAGGGGTAGGGGAGACCCAGTACTTC. It is translated as CASKTGTGVGETQYF.

A few counts support this clone. The rearrangement links TRBV10-3 to TRBJ2-3, with a possible D match to TRBD2 (5 bases). The CDR3 runs 13 residues. Germline V gene lookup returns CDR1 ENHRY and CDR2 SYGVKD. V lost 6 bases, J lost 6 bases, and 13 bases lay in between. CDR3 in amino acids: CAISPGVRDTQYF. The CDR3 DNA follows: TGTGCCATCAGCCCCGGGGTTCGGGATACGCAGTATTTT.

The chain is built from TRBV19 and TRBJ1-2; D unclear. Germline V gene data show CDR1 as LNHDA and CDR2 as SQIVND (reference sequence). The V gene lost 3 bases and the J gene lost 6 bases, with 17 bases spanning the gap. The CDR3 loop spans 15 amino acids. The CDR3 here is CASSISRLPWDGYTF. CDR3 sequence (DNA): TGTGCCAGTAGTATCTCCCGTCTGCCATGGGATGGCTACACCTTC.

The chain recombines TRBV29-1 with TRBJ2-7; D unclear. Germline lookup yields CDR1 SQVTM and CDR2 ANQGSEA. V shed 7 bases and J shed 0 bases, with 13 bases lying between them. This CDR3 is built from 13 residues. The CDR3 is CSAIKANSYEQYF. The CDR3 DNA reads TGCAGCGCCATTAAGGCGAACTCCTACGAGCAGTACTTC.

The chain uses TRBV5-6 and TRBJ1-2; perhaps TRBD1 as D (5 bases). The CDR3 has 13 residues. CDR1 is SGHDT, CDR2 YYEEEE, per germline. V was pared by 4 bases and J by 4 bases, with 11 bases between. CDR3 DNA: TGTGCCAGCAGCAGGACACCGCCCTATGGCTACACCTTC. Amino acid sequence: CASSRTPPYGYTF.